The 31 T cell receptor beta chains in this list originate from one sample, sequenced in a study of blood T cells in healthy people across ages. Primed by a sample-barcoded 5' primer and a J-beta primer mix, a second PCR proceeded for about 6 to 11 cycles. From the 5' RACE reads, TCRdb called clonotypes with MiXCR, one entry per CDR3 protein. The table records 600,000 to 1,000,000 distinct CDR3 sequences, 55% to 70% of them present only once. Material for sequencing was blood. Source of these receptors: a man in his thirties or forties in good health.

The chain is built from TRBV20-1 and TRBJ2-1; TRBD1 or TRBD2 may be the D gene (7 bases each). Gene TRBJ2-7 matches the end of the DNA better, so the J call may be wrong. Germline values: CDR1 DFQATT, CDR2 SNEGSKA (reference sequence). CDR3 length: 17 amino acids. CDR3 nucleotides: TGCAGTGCTAGTTCCCACTCCAGGGGGGGTTCCTACAATGAGCAGTACTTC. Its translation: CSASSHSRGGSYNEQYF.

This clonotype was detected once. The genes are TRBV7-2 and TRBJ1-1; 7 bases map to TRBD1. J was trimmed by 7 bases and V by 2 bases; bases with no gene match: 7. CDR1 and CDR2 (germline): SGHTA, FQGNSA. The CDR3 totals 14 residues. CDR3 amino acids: CASSLRQGFGEAFF. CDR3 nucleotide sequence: TGTGCCAGCAGCTTAAGACAGGGATTTGGTGAAGCTTTCTTT.

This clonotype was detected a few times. DNA of the CDR3: TGCAGTGCTGGCACTAGCGGGGGTCGGAATGAGCAGTTCTTC. Protein: CSAGTSGGRNEQFF. The chain recombines TRBV20-1 with TRBJ2-1, with TRBD2 identical over 11 bases. Germline loops: CDR1 DFQATT, CDR2 SNEGSKA (reference sequence). The J segment lost 7 bases and the V segment lost 5 bases, leaving 7 bases of the junction unmatched. The CDR3 is made up of 14 amino acids.

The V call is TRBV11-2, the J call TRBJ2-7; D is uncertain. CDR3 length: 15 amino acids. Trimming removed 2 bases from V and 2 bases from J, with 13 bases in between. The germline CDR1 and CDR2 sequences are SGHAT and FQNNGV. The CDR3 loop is CASSLYLGSTYEQYF. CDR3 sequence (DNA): TGTGCCAGCAGCTTATACCTGGGATCTACCTACGAGCAGTACTTC.

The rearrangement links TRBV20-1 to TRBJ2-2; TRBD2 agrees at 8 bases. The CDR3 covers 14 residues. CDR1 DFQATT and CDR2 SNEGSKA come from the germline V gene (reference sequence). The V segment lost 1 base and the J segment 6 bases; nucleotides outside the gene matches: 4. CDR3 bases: TGCAGTGCTAGAGTAGCGGGAATTTCCGGGGAGCTGTTTTTT. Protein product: CSARVAGISGELFF.

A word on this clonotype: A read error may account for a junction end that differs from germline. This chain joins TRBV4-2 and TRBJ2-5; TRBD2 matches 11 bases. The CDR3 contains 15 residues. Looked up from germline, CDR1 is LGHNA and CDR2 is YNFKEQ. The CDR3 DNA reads TGTGCCTGCAGCCGGGATAGCGGGGGGGCATCTGAGCAGTACTTC. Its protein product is CACSRDSGGASEQYF.

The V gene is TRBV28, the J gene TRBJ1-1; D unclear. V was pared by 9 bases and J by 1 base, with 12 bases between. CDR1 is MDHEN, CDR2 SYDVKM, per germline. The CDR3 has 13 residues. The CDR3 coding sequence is TGTGCCAGTGACTCTACTCAGAACACTGAAGCTTTCTTT. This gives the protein CASDSTQNTEAFF.

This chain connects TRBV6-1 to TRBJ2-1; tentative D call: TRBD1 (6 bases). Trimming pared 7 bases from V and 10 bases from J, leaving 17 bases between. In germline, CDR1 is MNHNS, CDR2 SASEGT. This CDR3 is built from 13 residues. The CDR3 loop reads CASNLQGIYEQFF. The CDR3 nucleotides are TGTGCCAGCAATCTACAGGGAATCTACGAGCAGTTCTTC.

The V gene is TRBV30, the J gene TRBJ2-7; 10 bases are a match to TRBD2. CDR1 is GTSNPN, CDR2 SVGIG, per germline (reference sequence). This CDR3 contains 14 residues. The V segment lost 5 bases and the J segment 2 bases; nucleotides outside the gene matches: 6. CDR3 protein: CAWVTSGSTYEQYF. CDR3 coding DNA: TGTGCCTGGGTGACTAGCGGGTCTACCTACGAGCAGTACTTC.

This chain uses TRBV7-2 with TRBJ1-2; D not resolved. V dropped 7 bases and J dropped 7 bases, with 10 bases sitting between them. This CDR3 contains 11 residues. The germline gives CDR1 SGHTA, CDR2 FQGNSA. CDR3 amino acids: CASNVRGGYTF. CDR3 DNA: TGTGCCAGCAATGTTCGGGGTGGCTACACCTTC.

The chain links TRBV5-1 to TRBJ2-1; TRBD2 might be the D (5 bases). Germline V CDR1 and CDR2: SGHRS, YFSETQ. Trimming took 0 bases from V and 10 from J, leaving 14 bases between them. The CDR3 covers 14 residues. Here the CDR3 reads CASSLGRGADEQFF. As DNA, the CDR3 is TGCGCCAGCAGCTTGGGTCGCGGAGCGGACGAGCAGTTCTTC.

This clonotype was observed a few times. The CDR3 is CASSHDTGQYNEQFF. The CDR3 nucleotides are TGTGCCAGCAGCCACGACACGGGACAGTACAATGAGCAGTTCTTC. The rearrangement uses TRBV3-1 and TRBJ2-1; 7 bases agree with TRBD1. Germline loops: CDR1 LGHDT, CDR2 YNNKEL (reference sequence). J lost 4 bases, V lost 3 bases, and 6 bases had no gene match. The CDR3 extends over 15 amino acids.

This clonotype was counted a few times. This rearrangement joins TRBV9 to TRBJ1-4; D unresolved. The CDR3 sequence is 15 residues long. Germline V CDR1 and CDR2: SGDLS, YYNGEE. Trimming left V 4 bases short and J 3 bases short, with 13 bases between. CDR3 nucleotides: TGTGCCAGCAGCCCCGCTCCGAGTCCTAATGAAAAACTGTTTTTT. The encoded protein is CASSPAPSPNEKLFF.

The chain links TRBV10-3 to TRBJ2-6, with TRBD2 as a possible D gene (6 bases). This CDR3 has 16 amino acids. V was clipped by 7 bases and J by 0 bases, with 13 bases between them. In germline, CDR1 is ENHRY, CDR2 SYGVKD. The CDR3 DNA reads TGTGCCATCATGATAGCGGATCCCTCTGGGGCCAACGTCCTGACTTTC. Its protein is CAIMIADPSGANVLTF.

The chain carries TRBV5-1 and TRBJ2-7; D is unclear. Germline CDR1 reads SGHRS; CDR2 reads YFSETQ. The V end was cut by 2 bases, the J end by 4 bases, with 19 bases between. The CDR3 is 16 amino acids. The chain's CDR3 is CASSFTANPTLYEQYF. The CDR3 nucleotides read TGCGCCAGCAGCTTTACCGCGAACCCTACGTTATACGAGCAGTACTTC.

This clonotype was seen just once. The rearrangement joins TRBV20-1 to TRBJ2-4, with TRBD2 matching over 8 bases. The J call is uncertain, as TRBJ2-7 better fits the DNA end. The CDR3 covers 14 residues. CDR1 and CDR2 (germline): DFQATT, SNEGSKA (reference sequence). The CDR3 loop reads CSARVTGGRYEQYF. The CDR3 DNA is TGCAGTGCTAGAGTAACGGGAGGGCGCTACGAGCAGTACTTC.

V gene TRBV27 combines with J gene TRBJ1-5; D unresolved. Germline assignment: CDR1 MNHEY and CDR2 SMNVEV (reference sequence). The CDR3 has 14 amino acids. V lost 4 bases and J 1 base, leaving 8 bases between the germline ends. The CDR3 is CASSYRWSNQPQHF. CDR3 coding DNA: TGTGCCAGCAGTTATAGGTGGAGCAATCAGCCCCAGCATTTT.

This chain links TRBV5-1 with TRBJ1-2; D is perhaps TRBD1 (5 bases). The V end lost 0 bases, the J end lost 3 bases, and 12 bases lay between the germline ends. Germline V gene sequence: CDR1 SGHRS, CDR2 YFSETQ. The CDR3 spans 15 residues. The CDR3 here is CASSLGAGTYYGYTF. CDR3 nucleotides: TGCGCCAGCAGCTTGGGTGCAGGGACTTACTATGGCTACACCTTC.

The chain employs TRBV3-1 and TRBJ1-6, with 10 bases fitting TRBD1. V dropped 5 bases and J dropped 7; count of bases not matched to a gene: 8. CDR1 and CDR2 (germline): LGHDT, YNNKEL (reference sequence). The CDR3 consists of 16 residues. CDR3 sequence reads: CASSTRQGARNSPLHF. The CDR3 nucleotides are TGTGCCAGCAGCACGCGACAGGGGGCTAGGAATTCACCCCTCCACTTT.

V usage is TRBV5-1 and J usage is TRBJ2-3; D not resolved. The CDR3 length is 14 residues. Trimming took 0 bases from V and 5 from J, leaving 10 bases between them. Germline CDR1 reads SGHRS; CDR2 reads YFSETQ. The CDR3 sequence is CASSLGSGVDTQYF. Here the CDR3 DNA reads TGCGCCAGCAGCTTGGGATCTGGGGTAGATACGCAGTATTTT.

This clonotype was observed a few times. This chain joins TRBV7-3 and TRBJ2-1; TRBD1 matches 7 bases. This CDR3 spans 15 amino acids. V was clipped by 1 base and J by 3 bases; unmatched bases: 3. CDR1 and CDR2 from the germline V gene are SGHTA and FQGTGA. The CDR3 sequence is CASSLNTGDYNEQFF. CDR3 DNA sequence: TGTGCCAGCAGCTTAAATACAGGGGACTACAATGAGCAGTTCTTC.

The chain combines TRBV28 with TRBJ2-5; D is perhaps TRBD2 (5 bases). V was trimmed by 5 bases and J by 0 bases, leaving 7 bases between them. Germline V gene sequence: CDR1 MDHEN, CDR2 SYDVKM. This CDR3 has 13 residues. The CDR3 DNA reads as TGTGCCAGCAGTCAAGCGGACCAAGAGACCCAGTACTTC. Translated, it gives CASSQADQETQYF.

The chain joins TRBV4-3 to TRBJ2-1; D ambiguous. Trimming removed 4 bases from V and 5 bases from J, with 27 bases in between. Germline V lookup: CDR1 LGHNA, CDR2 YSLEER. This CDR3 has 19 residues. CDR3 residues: CASSRRTEQPNRQHNEQFF. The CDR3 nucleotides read TGCGCCAGCAGCCGGCGGACGGAACAACCTAACCGCCAGCACAATGAGCAGTTCTTC.

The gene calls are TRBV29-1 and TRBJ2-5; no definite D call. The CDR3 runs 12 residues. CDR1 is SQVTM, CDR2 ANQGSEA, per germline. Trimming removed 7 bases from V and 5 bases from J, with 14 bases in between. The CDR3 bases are TGCAGCGGACGGACGCCCGGGGAGACCCAGTACTTC. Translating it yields CSGRTPGETQYF.

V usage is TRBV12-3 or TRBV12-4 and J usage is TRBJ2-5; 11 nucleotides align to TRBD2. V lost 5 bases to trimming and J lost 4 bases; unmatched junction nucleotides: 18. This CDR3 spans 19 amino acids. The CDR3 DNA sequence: TGTGCCAGCAGTCACGGGTGGCTAGCGGGGGGTTTGGATCGAGAGACCCAGTACTTC. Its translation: CASSHGWLAGGLDRETQYF.

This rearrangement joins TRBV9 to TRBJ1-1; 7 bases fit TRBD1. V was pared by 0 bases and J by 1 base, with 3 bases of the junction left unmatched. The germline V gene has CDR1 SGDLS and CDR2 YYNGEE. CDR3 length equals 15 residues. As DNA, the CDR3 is TGTGCCAGCAGCGTAGGTGGGACAGCGAACACTGAAGCTTTCTTT. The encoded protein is CASSVGGTANTEAFF.

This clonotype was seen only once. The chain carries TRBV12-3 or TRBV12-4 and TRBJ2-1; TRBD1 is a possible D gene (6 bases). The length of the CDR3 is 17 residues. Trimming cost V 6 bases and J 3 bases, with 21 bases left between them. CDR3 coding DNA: TGTGCCAGCAGACCCAGCCAGACAGGTAACATCTACAATGAGCAGTTCTTC. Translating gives CASRPSQTGNIYNEQFF.

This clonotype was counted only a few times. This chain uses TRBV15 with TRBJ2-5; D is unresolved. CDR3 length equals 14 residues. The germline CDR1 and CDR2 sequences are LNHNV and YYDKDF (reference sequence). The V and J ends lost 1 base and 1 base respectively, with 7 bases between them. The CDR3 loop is CATSRVKGQETQYF. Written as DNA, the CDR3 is TGTGCCACCAGCAGAGTAAAAGGCCAAGAGACCCAGTACTTC.

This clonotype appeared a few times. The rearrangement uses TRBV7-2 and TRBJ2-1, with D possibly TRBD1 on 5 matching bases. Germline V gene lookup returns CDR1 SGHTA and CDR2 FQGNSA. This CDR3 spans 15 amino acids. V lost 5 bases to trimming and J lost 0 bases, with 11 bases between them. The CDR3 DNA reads TGTGCCAGCAGCGCAGACAGTAACTCCTACAATGAGCAGTTCTTC. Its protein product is CASSADSNSYNEQFF. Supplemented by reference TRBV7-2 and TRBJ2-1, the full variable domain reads GAGVSQSPSNKVTEKGKDVELRCDPISGHTALYWYRQSLGQGLEFLIYFQGNSAPDKSGLPSDRFSAERTGGSVSTLTIQRTQQEDSAVYLCASSADSNSYNEQFFGPGTRLTVL.

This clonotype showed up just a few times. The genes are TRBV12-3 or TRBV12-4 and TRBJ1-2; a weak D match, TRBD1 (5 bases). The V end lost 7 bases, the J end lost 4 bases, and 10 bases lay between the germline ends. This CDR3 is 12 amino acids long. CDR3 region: CASIGRAYGYTF. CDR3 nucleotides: TGTGCCAGCATCGGCAGGGCCTATGGCTACACCTTC.

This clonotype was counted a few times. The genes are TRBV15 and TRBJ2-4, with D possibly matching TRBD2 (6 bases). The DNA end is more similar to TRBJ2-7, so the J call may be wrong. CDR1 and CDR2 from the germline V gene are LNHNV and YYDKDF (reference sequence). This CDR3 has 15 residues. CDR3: CATSRDPGLLYEQYF. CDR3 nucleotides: TGTGCCACCAGCAGAGATCCGGGACTCCTCTACGAGCAGTACTTC.